This T cell receptor beta chain was sequenced during a study of vaccination effects on CD4 cells after COVID-19. Overall study findings and caveats: The study enrolled few convalescent patients and sampled no early post-infection timepoints. Researchers report that only 1 of 255 vaccine-induced clones in healthy vaccinees cross-reacted with common cold coronaviruses.

Under the ViraFEST assay, PBMC were stimulated with viral peptide pools so that antigen-specific CD4+ T cells expanded. Sequencing was performed afterwards. Culture lasted about ten days before CD4+ T cell isolation. Having tested negative for nucleocapsid antibodies, the vaccine recipients showed no prior SARS-CoV-2 infection. In culture with roughly 10 IU/ml IL-2 and around 10 ug/ml peptides, PBMC were grown at a few million per well. A half-medium replacement with IL-2 medium was carried out on days 3 and 7. With regard to this clone: Its antigen is not identified.

Sequencing was performed with immunoSEQ multiplex PCR; in TCRdb, only in-frame clones are kept and a portion is missing. The sample has about 52,000 clones, roughly 73% seen once; the top ten hold 5% to 7%. Germline V gene data show CDR1 as MNHNS and CDR2 as SASEGT. V lost 0 bases and J lost 5, with 20 bases in between. The CDR3 has 18 amino acids. This TCR came from a human donor who received a COVID-19 vaccine. The chain carries TRBV6-1 and TRBJ1-5, with D tentatively TRBD1 (6 bases). This specimen was CD4+ T cells from PBMCs cultured with HCoV-OC43 spike peptides, taken before COVID-19 vaccination. The sample's subset: HCoV-OC43 spike overlapping peptide pool stimulation. The CDR3, as DNA: TGTGCCAGCAGTGAAGCGTCAGAGCGGATCCGGGGGCATCAGCCCCAGCATTTT. Its protein is CASSEASERIRGHQPQHF.